This T cell receptor (beta chain) originates from a study of vaccination effects on CD4 cells after COVID-19. In regard to this clone: Its antigen is not identified.

Antigen-specific CD4+ T cells were expanded (with viral peptide pools) by the ViraFEST assay ahead of sequencing. Subsequent to a culture period of more than 8 days, CD4+ T cells were isolated. Profiled with immunoSEQ multiplex PCR; TCRdb holds only in-frame clones, not every one. The sample holds 30,000 or so clones, roughly two thirds seen once. The germline V gene has CDR1 SGHTA and CDR2 FQGNSA. CDR3 length equals 14 residues. Trimming took 5 bases from V and 3 from J, leaving 13 bases between them. General observations from the study: Whether induced by infection or by vaccine, clones showed marked clonal contraction late after vaccination.

The sample here was CD4+ T cells from PBMCs cultured with HCoV-229E spike peptides, taken before COVID-19 vaccination. The J gene is TRBJ1-1, the V gene TRBV7-2; the D is unclear. The TCR originated in a human donor who received a COVID-19 vaccine. The CDR3 DNA reads TGTGCCAGCAGCCCCCACGGGCAGGACACTGAAGCTTTCTTT. Translating gives CASSPHGQDTEAFF.